The clone carrying this T cell receptor (beta chain) has a count of ten or more. Its antigen is not known. The data originate from a study of T cells after yellow fever vaccination. Study-level findings and limits: By day 5 rather than day 15, the secondary response had peaked, though it was weaker.

The CDR3 covers 15 residues. Germline V lookup: CDR1 SGHRS, CDR2 YFSETQ. V lost 4 bases and J lost 1, with 14 bases in between. The TCR cDNA carried a universal primer site and UMIs from 5'RACE template switching. One entry per CDR3 protein, called by TCRdb with MiXCR from the 5' RACE reads. This table holds about 240,000 distinct CDR3 sequences, roughly 3.5% found once. The chain uses TRBV5-1 and TRBJ1-1; the D is unclear. The sample consisted of PBMCs, taken 15 days after the yellow fever booster vaccination. The receptor was isolated from a young man who received the YFV17D yellow fever vaccine. The CDR3 spells CASSQRGIPNTEAFF. CDR3 DNA sequence: TGCGCCAGCAGCCAGAGAGGGATACCGAACACTGAAGCTTTCTTT.